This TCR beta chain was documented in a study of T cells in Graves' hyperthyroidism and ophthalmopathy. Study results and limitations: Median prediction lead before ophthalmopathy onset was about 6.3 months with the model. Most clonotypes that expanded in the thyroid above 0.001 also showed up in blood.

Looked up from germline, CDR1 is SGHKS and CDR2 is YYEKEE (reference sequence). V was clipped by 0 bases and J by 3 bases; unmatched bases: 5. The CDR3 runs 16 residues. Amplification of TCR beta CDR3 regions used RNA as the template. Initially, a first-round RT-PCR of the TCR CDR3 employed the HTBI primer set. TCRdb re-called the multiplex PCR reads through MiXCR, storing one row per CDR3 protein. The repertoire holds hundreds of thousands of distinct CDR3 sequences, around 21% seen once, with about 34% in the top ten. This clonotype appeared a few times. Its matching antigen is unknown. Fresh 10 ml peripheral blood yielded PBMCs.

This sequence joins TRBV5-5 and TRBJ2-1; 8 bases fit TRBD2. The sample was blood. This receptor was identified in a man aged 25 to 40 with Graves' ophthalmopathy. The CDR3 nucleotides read TGTGCCAGCAGCTTGGAACTAGCGGCTCTCTACAATGAGCAGTTCTTC. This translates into CASSLELAALYNEQFF.